This TCR beta chain came from a study of blood T cell repertoires in COVID-19. Original processing notes: Reference gene primer amplification yielded estimated nucleated cell counts. Produced via immunoSEQ multiplex PCR; TCRdb's table is partial and in-frame only. D and trimming come from the DNA, and the V and J calls and clone size come from that table. The sample consists of under 250,000 clones, around four fifths of them appearing once. V gave up 4 bases and J gave up 3 bases, with 14 bases separating them. Per the germline V gene, CDR1 is SGHNT and CDR2 is YYREEE (reference sequence). The CDR3 runs to 15 residues.

This clonotype originated in a woman aged 60-70 years with active or convalescent COVID-19. V gene TRBV5-4 combines with J gene TRBJ1-5; D call uncertain. Sequenced: peripheral blood. This chain's CDR3 is CASSVGGRVNQPQHF. As DNA, the CDR3 is TGTGCCAGCAGCGTAGGAGGGCGAGTCAATCAGCCCCAGCATTTT.